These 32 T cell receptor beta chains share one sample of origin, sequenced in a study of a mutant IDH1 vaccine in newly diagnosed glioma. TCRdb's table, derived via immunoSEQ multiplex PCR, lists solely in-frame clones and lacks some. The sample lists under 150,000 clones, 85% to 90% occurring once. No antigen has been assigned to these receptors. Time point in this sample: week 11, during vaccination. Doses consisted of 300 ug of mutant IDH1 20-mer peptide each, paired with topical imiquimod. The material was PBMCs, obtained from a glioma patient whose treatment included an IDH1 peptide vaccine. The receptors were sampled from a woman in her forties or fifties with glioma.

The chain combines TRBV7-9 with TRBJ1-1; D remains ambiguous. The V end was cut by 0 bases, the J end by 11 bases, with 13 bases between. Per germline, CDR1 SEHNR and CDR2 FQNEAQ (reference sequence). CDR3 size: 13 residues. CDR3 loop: CASSLARRVGAFF. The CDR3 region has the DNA TGTGCCAGCAGCTTAGCGCGTAGGGTTGGGGCTTTCTTT.

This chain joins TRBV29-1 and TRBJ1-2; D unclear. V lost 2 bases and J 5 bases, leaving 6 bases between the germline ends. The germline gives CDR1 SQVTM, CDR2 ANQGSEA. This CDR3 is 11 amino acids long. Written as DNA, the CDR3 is TGCAGCGTTGAACAGACGTATGGCTACACCTTC. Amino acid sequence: CSVEQTYGYTF.

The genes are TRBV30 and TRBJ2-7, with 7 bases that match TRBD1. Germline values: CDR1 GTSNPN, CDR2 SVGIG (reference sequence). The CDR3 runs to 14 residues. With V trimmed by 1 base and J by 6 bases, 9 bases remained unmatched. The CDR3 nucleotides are TGTGCCTGGAGTGCGGGGACAGACGGAGGCGAGCAGTACTTC. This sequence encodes CAWSAGTDGGEQYF. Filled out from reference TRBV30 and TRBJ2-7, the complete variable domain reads SQTIHQWPATLVQPVGSPLSLECTVEGTSNPNLYWYRQAAGRGLQLLFYSVGIGQISSEVPQNLSASRPQDRQFILSSKKLLLSDSGFYLCAWSAGTDGGEQYFGPGTRLTVT.

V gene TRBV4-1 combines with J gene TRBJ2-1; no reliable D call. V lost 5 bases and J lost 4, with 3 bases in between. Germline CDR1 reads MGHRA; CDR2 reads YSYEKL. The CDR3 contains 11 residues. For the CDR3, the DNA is TGCGCCAGCAGCGAGTACAATGAGCAGTTCTTC. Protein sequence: CASSEYNEQFF.

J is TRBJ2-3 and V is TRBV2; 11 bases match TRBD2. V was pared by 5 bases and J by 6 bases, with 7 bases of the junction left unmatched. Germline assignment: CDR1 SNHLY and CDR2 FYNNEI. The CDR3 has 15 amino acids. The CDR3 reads CASSTIAGGRDTQYF. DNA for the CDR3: TGTGCCAGCAGTACAATAGCGGGAGGGCGCGATACGCAGTATTTT.

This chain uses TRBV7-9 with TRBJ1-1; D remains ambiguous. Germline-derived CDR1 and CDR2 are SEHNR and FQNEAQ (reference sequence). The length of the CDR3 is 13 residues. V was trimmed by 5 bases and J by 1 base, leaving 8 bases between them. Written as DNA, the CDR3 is TGTGCCAGCAGCATCGACCCGAACACTGAAGCTTTCTTT. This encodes CASSIDPNTEAFF.

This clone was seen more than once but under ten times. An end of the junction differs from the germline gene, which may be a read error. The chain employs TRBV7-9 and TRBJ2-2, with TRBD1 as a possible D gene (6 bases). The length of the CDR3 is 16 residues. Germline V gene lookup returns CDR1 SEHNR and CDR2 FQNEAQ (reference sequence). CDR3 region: CASSVAPGVSTGELFF. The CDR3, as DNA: TGTGCCAGCAGCGTAGCCCCAGGGGTGTCCACCGGGGAGCTGTTTTTT.

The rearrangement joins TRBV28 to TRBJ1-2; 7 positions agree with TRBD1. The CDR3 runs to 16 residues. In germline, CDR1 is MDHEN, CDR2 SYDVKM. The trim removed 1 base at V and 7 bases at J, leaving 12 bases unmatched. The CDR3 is CASSLFNIGQAAGYTF. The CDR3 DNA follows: TGTGCCAGCAGTTTATTTAACATAGGACAGGCGGCTGGCTACACCTTC.

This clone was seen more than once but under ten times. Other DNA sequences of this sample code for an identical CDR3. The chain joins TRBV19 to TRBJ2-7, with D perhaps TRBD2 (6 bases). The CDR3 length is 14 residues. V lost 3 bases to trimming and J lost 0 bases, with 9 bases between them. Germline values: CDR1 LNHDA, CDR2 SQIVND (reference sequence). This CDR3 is CASSMGRSSYEQYF. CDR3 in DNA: TGTGCCAGTAGTATGGGGAGGAGCTCCTACGAGCAGTACTTC.

In DNA form, the CDR3 reads TGCGCCAGCAGCCAAGATCCGGGACACCTGAACACTGAAGCTTTCTTT. This translates into CASSQDPGHLNTEAFF. V is TRBV4-1 and J is TRBJ1-1, with D possibly TRBD1 on 6 matching bases. The CDR3 consists of 16 residues. Per the germline V gene, CDR1 is MGHRA and CDR2 is YSYEKL. V was trimmed by 0 bases and J by 0 bases, leaving 11 bases between them.

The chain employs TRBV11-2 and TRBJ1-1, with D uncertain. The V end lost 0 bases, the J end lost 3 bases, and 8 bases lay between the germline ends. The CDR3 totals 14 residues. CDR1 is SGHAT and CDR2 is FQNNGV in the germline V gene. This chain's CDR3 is CASSLDGSYTEAFF. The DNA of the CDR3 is TGTGCCAGCAGCTTAGACGGCAGCTACACTGAAGCTTTCTTT.

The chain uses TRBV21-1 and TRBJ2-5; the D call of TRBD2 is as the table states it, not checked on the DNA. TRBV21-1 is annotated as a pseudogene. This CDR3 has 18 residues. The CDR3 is CASSKELAGGPYEETQYF. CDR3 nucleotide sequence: TGTGCCAGCAGCAAAGAACTAGCGGGAGGGCCGTATGAAGAGACCCAGTACTTC.

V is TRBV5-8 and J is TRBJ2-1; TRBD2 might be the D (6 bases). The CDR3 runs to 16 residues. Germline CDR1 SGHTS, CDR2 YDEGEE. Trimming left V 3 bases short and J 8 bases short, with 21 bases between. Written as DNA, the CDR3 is TGTGCCAGCAGCTCCCTCGGGGAGGAGGTTGTCGATGAGCAGTTCTTC. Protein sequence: CASSSLGEEVVDEQFF.

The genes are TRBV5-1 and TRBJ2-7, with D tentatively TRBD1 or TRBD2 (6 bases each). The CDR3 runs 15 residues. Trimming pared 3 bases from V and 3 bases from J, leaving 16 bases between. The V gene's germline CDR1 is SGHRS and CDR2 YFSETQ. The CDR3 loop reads CASSWIDRRDYEQYF. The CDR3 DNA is TGCGCCAGCAGCTGGATCGACAGGAGGGACTACGAGCAGTACTTC.

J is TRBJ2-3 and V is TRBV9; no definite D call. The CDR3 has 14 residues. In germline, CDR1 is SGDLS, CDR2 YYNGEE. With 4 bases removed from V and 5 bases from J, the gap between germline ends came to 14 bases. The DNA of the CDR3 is TGTGCCAGCAGCCTTGGGATCTCGAAAGATACGCAGTATTTT. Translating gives CASSLGISKDTQYF. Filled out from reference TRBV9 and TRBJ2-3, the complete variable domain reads DSGVTQTPKHLITATGQRVTLRCSPRSGDLSVYWYQQSLDQGLQFLIQYYNGEERAKGNILERFSAQQFPDLHSELNLSSLELGDSALYFCASSLGISKDTQYFGPGTRLTVL.

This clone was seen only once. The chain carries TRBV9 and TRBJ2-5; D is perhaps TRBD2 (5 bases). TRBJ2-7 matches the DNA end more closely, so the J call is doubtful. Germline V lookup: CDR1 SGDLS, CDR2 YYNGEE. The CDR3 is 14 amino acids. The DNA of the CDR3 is TGTGCCAGCAGCGTAGGCCTCGGGAACTACGAGCAGTACTTC. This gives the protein CASSVGLGNYEQYF.

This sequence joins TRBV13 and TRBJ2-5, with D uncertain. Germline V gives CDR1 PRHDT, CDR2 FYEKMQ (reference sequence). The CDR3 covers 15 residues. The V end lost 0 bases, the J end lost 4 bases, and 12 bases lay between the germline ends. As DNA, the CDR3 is TGTGCCAGCAGCTTAGGGGACGACCTGGGAGAGACCCAGTACTTC. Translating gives CASSLGDDLGETQYF.

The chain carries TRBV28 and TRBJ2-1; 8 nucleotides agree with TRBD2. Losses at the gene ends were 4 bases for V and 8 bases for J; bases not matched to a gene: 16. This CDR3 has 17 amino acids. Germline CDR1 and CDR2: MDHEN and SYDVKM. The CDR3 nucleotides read TGTGCCAGCAGTTGGGTAGTAGCGGGAAGTCTGAGGGATGAGCAGTTCTTC. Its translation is CASSWVVAGSLRDEQFF.

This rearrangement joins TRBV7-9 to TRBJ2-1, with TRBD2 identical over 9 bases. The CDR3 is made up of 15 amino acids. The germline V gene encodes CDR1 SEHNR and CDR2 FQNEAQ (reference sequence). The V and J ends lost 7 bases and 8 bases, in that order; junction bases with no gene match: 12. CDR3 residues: CASTRGSGSRDEQFF. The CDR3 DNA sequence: TGTGCCAGCACCAGGGGTAGCGGGAGTAGGGATGAGCAGTTCTTC.

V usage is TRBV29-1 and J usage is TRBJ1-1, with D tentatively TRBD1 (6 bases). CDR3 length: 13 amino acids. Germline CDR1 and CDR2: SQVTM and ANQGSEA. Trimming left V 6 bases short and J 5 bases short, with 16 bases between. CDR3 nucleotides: TGCAGCGTGACGCACAGGGCAGGGACTGAAGCTTTCTTT. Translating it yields CSVTHRAGTEAFF.

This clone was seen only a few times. CDR3 sequence: CASSMAGPQHF. CDR3 bases: TGTGCCAGCAGTATGGCCGGGCCCCAGCATTTT. V is TRBV28 and J is TRBJ1-5; no clear D gene. This CDR3 is built from 11 residues. Germline CDR1 is MDHEN and CDR2 is SYDVKM. V lost 5 bases to trimming and J lost 9 bases, with 8 bases between them.

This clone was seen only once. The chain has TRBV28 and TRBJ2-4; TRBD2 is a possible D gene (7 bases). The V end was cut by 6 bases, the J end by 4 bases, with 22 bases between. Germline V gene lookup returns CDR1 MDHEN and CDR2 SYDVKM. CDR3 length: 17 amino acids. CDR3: CASSLGRGGEEKNIQYF. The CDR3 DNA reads TGTGCCAGCAGCCTCGGAAGAGGGGGGGAAGAGAAAAACATTCAGTACTTC.

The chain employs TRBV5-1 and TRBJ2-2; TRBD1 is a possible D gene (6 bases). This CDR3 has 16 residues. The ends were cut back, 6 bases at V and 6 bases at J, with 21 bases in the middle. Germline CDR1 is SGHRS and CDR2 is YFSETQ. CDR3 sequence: CASKTIARGVAGELFF. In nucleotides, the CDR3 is TGCGCCAGCAAAACCATCGCCAGGGGTGTAGCCGGGGAGCTGTTTTTT.

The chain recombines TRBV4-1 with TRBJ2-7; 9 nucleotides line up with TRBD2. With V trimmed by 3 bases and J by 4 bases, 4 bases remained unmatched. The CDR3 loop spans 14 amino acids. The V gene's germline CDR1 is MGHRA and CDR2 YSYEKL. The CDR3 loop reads CASSQATSGYEQYF. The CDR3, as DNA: TGCGCCAGCAGCCAGGCGACTAGCGGATACGAGCAGTACTTC.

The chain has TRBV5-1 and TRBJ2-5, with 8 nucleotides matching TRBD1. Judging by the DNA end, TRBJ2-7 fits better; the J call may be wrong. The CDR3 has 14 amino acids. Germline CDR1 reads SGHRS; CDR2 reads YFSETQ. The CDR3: CASSLFSGGVEQYF. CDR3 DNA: TGCGCCAGCAGCTTGTTTTCAGGGGGCGTCGAGCAGTACTTC.

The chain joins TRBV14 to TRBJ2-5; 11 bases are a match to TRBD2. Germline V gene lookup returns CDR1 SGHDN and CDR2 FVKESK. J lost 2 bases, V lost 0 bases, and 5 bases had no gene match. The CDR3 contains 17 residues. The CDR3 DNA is TGTGCCAGCAGCCAAGATGCCTCTAGCGGGGGGCAAGAGACCCAGTACTTC. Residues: CASSQDASSGGQETQYF.

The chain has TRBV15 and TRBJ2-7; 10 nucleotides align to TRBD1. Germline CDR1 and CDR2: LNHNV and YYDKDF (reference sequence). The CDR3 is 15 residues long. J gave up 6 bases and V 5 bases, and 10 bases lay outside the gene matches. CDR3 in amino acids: CATSPAGTGAREQYF. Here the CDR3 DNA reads TGTGCCACCAGCCCTGCCGGGACAGGGGCTCGCGAGCAGTACTTC.

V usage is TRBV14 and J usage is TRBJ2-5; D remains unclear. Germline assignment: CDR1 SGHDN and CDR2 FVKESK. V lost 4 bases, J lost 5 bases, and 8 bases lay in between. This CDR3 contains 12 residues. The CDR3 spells CASSRRGETQYF. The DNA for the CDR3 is TGTGCCAGCAGCCGACGTGGGGAGACCCAGTACTTC. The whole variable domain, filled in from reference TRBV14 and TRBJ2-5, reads EAGVTQFPSHSVIEKGQTVTLRCDPISGHDNLYWYRRVMGKEIKFLLHFVKESKQDESGMPNNRFLAERTGGTYSTLKVQPAELEDSGVYFCASSRRGETQYFGPGTRLLVL.

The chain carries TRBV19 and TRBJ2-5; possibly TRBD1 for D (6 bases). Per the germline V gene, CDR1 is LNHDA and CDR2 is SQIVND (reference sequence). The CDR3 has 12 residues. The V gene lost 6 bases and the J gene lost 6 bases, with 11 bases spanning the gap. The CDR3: CASSPQGKTQYF. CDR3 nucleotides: TGTGCCAGTAGCCCCCAGGGGAAGACCCAGTACTTC.

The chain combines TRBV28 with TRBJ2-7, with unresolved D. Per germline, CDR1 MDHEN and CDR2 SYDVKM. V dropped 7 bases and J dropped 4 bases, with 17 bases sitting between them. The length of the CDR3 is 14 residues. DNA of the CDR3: TGTGCCAGCAACGCGGTGACCACGAATTACGAGCAGTACTTC. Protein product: CASNAVTTNYEQYF.

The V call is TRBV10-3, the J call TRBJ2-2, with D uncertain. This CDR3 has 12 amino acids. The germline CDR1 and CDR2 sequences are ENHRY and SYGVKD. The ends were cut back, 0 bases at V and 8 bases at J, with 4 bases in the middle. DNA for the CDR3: TGTGCCATCAGTGAGTCGAGGGGGGAGCTGTTTTTT. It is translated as CAISESRGELFF.

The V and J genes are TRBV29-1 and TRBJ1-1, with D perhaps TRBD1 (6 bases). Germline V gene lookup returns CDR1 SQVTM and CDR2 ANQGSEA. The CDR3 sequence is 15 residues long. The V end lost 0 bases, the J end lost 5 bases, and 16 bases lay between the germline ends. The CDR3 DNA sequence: TGCAGCGTTGAAGATGAGGGACATGGCACGACTGAAGCTTTCTTT. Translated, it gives CSVEDEGHGTTEAFF.